Listed below are T cell receptor beta chains from one sample, sequenced in a study of T cell changes during pregnancy in multiple sclerosis. Assay: immunoSEQ multiplex PCR; the TCRdb copy retains only in-frame clones and omits some. The sample shows tens of thousands of clones, about 94% of them seen only once. The sequences come from CD8+ T cells from peripheral blood mononuclear cells, collected after pregnancy. These receptors all stem from a female donor with multiple sclerosis, enrolled in a pregnancy study. CDR3s include the opening cysteine and the closing phenylalanine or tryptophan. The D gene is left open where the match is weak. Size is omitted from some rows. Given values are once, few, many or a class for expanded clones.

CDR3 DNA: TGTGCCAGCAGCCCTCGGGACAGTGACTCCTACGAGCAGTACTTC
CDR3 protein: CASSPRDSDSYEQYF
J gene: TRBJ2-7
clone size: NA
V gene: TRBV12-1
CDR3 length: 15
D gene: NA

CDR3 DNA: TGTGCCAGCAGCTTAGGTGACCGTGGCTACTATTCTGGAAACACCATATATTTT
CDR3 protein: CASSLGDRGYYSGNTIYF
J gene: TRBJ1-3
clone size: NA
V gene: TRBV11-2
CDR3 length: 18
D gene: NA

CDR3 DNA: TGTGCCAGCAGTGACTATAGCGGGGACACAGATACGCAGTATTTT
CDR3 protein: CASSDYSGDTDTQYF
J gene: TRBJ2-3
clone size: NA
V gene: TRBV6-4
CDR3 length: 15
D gene: TRBD2

CDR3 DNA: TGTGCCAGCAGTTACGGGGACAGTACTGAAGCTTTCTTT
CDR3 protein: CASSYGDSTEAFF
J gene: TRBJ1-1
clone size: NA
V gene: TRBV6-5
CDR3 length: 13
D gene: TRBD1

CDR3 DNA: TGTGCCACCAGCAGAGATCGCGTTAGCGGGAACTACAATGAGCAGTTCTTC
CDR3 protein: CATSRDRVSGNYNEQFF
J gene: TRBJ2-1
clone size: once
V gene: TRBV15
CDR3 length: 17
D gene: TRBD2

CDR3 DNA: TGCGCCAGCAGCCAAGATCGGGACAGCTCTGGAAACACCATATATTTT
CDR3 protein: CASSQDRDSSGNTIYF
J gene: TRBJ1-3
clone size: NA
V gene: TRBV4-3
CDR3 length: 16
D gene: TRBD1

CDR3 DNA: TGTGCCAGTAGTAGAGGGGGCGGCATATCTTACAATGAGCAGTTCTTC
CDR3 protein: CASSRGGGISYNEQFF
J gene: TRBJ2-1
clone size: NA
V gene: TRBV19
CDR3 length: 16
D gene: TRBD1

CDR3 DNA: TGTGCCAGCAGTACCCTGGGGCTAGCGGACTACAATGAGCAGTTCTTC
CDR3 protein: CASSTLGLADYNEQFF
J gene: TRBJ2-1
clone size: NA
V gene: TRBV27
CDR3 length: 16
D gene: TRBD2

CDR3 DNA: TGTGCCAGCAACCGACTGAGGGCCGGGGAGCTGTTTTTT
CDR3 protein: CASNRLRAGELFF
J gene: TRBJ2-2
clone size: NA
V gene: TRBV7-9
CDR3 length: 13
D gene: NA

CDR3 DNA: TGTGCCAGCAGCCACCCGGGGACTAGCGGGCAAGAGACCCAGTACTTC
CDR3 protein: CASSHPGTSGQETQYF
J gene: TRBJ2-5
clone size: once
V gene: TRBV14
CDR3 length: 16
D gene: TRBD2

CDR3 DNA: TGTGCCAGCAGCTCAGTGGAGATTCGCAATCAGCCCCAGCATTTT
CDR3 protein: CASSSVEIRNQPQHF
J gene: TRBJ1-5
clone size: NA
V gene: TRBV5-8
CDR3 length: 15
D gene: NA

CDR3 DNA: TGCGCCAGCAGCTTGGGTCCCGGGGGTACCCAGTACTTC
CDR3 protein: CASSLGPGGTQYF
J gene: TRBJ2-5
clone size: NA
V gene: TRBV5-1
CDR3 length: 13
D gene: NA

CDR3 DNA: TGTGCCAGCAGTTTGACCCTAGCGGGAGGGACCACAGATACGCAGTATTTT
CDR3 protein: CASSLTLAGGTTDTQYF
J gene: TRBJ2-3
clone size: NA
V gene: TRBV27
CDR3 length: 17
D gene: TRBD2

CDR3 DNA: TGCAGCGTTGAGCGGGACTCCTACAATGAGCAGTTCTTC
CDR3 protein: CSVERDSYNEQFF
J gene: TRBJ2-1
clone size: NA
V gene: TRBV29-1
CDR3 length: 13
D gene: NA

CDR3 DNA: TGTGCCAGCAGTTTAGGGGGGGGTGAGCAGTTCTTC
CDR3 protein: CASSLGGGEQFF
J gene: TRBJ2-1
clone size: NA
V gene: TRBV28
CDR3 length: 12
D gene: TRBD2

CDR3 DNA: TGTGCCAGCAGTTACACCCAGGGGAGTGTTAACACTGAAGCTTTCTTT
CDR3 protein: CASSYTQGSVNTEAFF
J gene: TRBJ1-1
clone size: NA
V gene: TRBV6-5
CDR3 length: 16
D gene: NA

CDR3 DNA: TGTGCCAGCATGCGACTAGCGGGGGGGCTCGGGGAGACCCAGTACTTC
CDR3 protein: CASMRLAGGLGETQYF
J gene: TRBJ2-5
clone size: NA
V gene: TRBV7-9
CDR3 length: 16
D gene: TRBD2

CDR3 DNA: TGTGCCAGCTCACCACCCCTTTTAGCGGAAGAGACCCAGTACTTC
CDR3 protein: CASSPPLLAEETQYF
J gene: TRBJ2-5
clone size: NA
V gene: TRBV18
CDR3 length: 15
D gene: NA

CDR3 DNA: TGTGCCAGCTATCGCGAGGGCCCCACGGGGACCGGGGAGCTGTTTTTT
CDR3 protein: CASYREGPTGTGELFF
J gene: TRBJ2-2
clone size: NA
V gene: TRBV2
CDR3 length: 16
D gene: NA

CDR3 DNA: TGCAGCGTTGTAGGGGGTTGGGCCTACGAGCAGTACTTC
CDR3 protein: CSVVGGWAYEQYF
J gene: TRBJ2-7
clone size: NA
V gene: TRBV29-1
CDR3 length: 13
D gene: NA

CDR3 DNA: TGTGCCAGTAGTATGGGACTGCCCAATGAGCAGTTCTTC
CDR3 protein: CASSMGLPNEQFF
J gene: TRBJ2-1
clone size: NA
V gene: TRBV19
CDR3 length: 13
D gene: NA

CDR3 DNA: TGCGCCAGCAGCTTGGGACTAGCGGTGGGGTACCAAGAGACCCAGTACTTC
CDR3 protein: CASSLGLAVGYQETQYF
J gene: TRBJ2-5
clone size: NA
V gene: TRBV5-1
CDR3 length: 17
D gene: TRBD2

CDR3 DNA: TGTGCCAGCTCACCACCCTTCGTGGAGCCGAACACTGAAGCTTTCTTT
CDR3 protein: CASSPPFVEPNTEAFF
J gene: TRBJ1-1
clone size: NA
V gene: TRBV18
CDR3 length: 16
D gene: NA

CDR3 DNA: TGTGCCAGCAGTACAGGGTACGAGCAGTACTTC
CDR3 protein: CASSTGYEQYF
J gene: TRBJ2-7
clone size: NA
V gene: TRBV5-4
CDR3 length: 11
D gene: NA

CDR3 DNA: TGTGCCAGTAGTATATCAGGGGCGGGCAATCAGCCCCAGCATTTT
CDR3 protein: CASSISGAGNQPQHF
J gene: TRBJ1-5
clone size: NA
V gene: TRBV19
CDR3 length: 15
D gene: NA

CDR3 DNA: TGTGCCAGCAGCCTGGGACAGAACAATGAGCAGTTCTTC
CDR3 protein: CASSLGQNNEQFF
J gene: TRBJ2-1
clone size: NA
V gene: TRBV27
CDR3 length: 13
D gene: TRBD1

CDR3 DNA: TGTGCCAGCAGTGGTGTGGGGCCAGCGGGGGACATTCAGTACTTC
CDR3 protein: CASSGVGPAGDIQYF
J gene: TRBJ2-4
clone size: NA
V gene: TRBV6-1
CDR3 length: 15
D gene: TRBD2

CDR3 DNA: TGCGCCAGCAGCTTGGCGTCTAGCGGGGGGTACAATGAGCAGTTCTTC
CDR3 protein: CASSLASSGGYNEQFF
J gene: TRBJ2-1
clone size: NA
V gene: TRBV5-1
CDR3 length: 16
D gene: TRBD2

CDR3 DNA: TGTGCCAGCAGTGACGGGACTAGCGGGAGCACCGGGGAGCTGTTTTTT
CDR3 protein: CASSDGTSGSTGELFF
J gene: TRBJ2-2
clone size: NA
V gene: TRBV6-4
CDR3 length: 16
D gene: TRBD2

CDR3 DNA: TGTGCCAGTAGTATAGGGCGGGGCAACACTGAAGCTTTCTTT
CDR3 protein: CASSIGRGNTEAFF
J gene: TRBJ1-1
clone size: NA
V gene: TRBV19
CDR3 length: 14
D gene: NA

CDR3 DNA: TGCGCCAGCAGCCAACTGGCCGGGACACTTCAAGAGACCCAGTACTTC
CDR3 protein: CASSQLAGTLQETQYF
J gene: TRBJ2-5
clone size: NA
V gene: TRBV4-1
CDR3 length: 16
D gene: NA

CDR3 DNA: TGTGCCAGCACCCCCAGGATAGTCCCCTACGAGCAGTACTTC
CDR3 protein: CASTPRIVPYEQYF
J gene: TRBJ2-7
clone size: NA
V gene: TRBV7-8
CDR3 length: 14
D gene: NA

CDR3 DNA: TGTGCCAGCAGCTTAGGGGGACAAAGACGGGAGCAGTACTTC
CDR3 protein: CASSLGGQRREQYF
J gene: TRBJ2-7
clone size: once
V gene: TRBV7-9
CDR3 length: 14
D gene: NA

CDR3 DNA: TGCGCCAGCAGCCTTACTAGCGGACCTTACAATGAGCAGTTCTTC
CDR3 protein: CASSLTSGPYNEQFF
J gene: TRBJ2-1
clone size: NA
V gene: TRBV5-1
CDR3 length: 15
D gene: TRBD2

CDR3 DNA: TGTGCCAGCAGTTTAGGGCAGCTTGGACAGCCCCAGCATTTT
CDR3 protein: CASSLGQLGQPQHF
J gene: TRBJ1-5
clone size: NA
V gene: TRBV27
CDR3 length: 14
D gene: NA

CDR3 DNA: TGTGCCAGCAGGCAACTAGGGTCGGGTTTTGAGCAGTACTTC
CDR3 protein: CASRQLGSGFEQYF
J gene: TRBJ2-5
clone size: NA
V gene: TRBV28
CDR3 length: 14
D gene: NA

CDR3 DNA: TGTGCCAGCAGTTACGTGGCCACAGATACGCAGTATTTT
CDR3 protein: CASSYVATDTQYF
J gene: TRBJ2-3
clone size: NA
V gene: TRBV6-5
CDR3 length: 13
D gene: NA

CDR3 DNA: TGCGCCAGCATTGGAGACACAGATACGCAGTATTTT
CDR3 protein: CASIGDTDTQYF
J gene: TRBJ2-3
clone size: NA
V gene: TRBV5-1
CDR3 length: 12
D gene: NA

CDR3 DNA: TGTGCCAGCAGTAACCCGGACAGGGACGAGCAGTACTTC
CDR3 protein: CASSNPDRDEQYF
J gene: TRBJ2-7
clone size: NA
V gene: TRBV2
CDR3 length: 13
D gene: TRBD1

CDR3 DNA: TGTGCCAGCAGCTTGGGGCCAAGGGTACAGCCCCAGCATTTT
CDR3 protein: CASSLGPRVQPQHF
J gene: TRBJ1-5
clone size: NA
V gene: TRBV13
CDR3 length: 14
D gene: NA

CDR3 DNA: TGTGCCAGCAGATCCCAGGGGGGTAGCAATCAGCCCCAGCATTTT
CDR3 protein: CASRSQGGSNQPQHF
J gene: TRBJ1-5
clone size: NA
V gene: TRBV27
CDR3 length: 15
D gene: TRBD1

CDR3 DNA: TGTGCCAGCAGCTTAATCGTAACTAGCGAACCGAGCTCCTACAATGAGCAGTTCTTC
CDR3 protein: CASSLIVTSEPSSYNEQFF
J gene: TRBJ2-1
clone size: NA
V gene: TRBV7-8
CDR3 length: 19
D gene: TRBD2